The rows below give T cell receptor beta chains drawn from one sample of a study of blood T cell repertoires in COVID-19. Only in-frame clones appear in the TCRdb table, and some are missing; sequencing was by immunoSEQ multiplex PCR. The sample records hundreds of thousands of clones, 86% being singletons. The specimen sequenced was peripheral blood. These receptor sequences come from a woman older than 75 with COVID-19, enrolled during active disease. The conserved cysteine and the conserved F or W are not part of the CDR3 here.

v_call	j_call	cdr3_aa
TRBV7-9	TRBJ1-2	ASSTEGDRGPYGYT
TRBV5-6	TRBJ2-1	ASSLPLASGEQF
TRBV5-1	TRBJ2-3	ASSESGTRADTQY
TRBV6-1	TRBJ2-1	ASSEKLVMLREQF
TRBV28	TRBJ1-5	ASSGGTINQPQH
TRBV19	TRBJ1-3	ASTRETGNTIY
TRBV10-2	TRBJ1-5	ASSIQLDSNQPQH
TRBV30	TRBJ1-2	AWSVKGQGLYGYT
TRBV4-1	TRBJ1-4	ASSQERAGQGTSTTNEKLF
TRBV6-1	TRBJ1-3	ASSPTSGRGHTIY
TRBV6-2/TRBV6-3	TRBJ1-5	ASSYSRWGNQPQH
TRBV3-1/TRBV3-2	TRBJ1-3	ASSQARTGVGNTIY
TRBV4-1	TRBJ1-1	ASSLEPNTEAF
TRBV7-2	TRBJ2-1	ASSLSRVEVSYNEQF
TRBV28	TRBJ1-2	ASLVRGFDGYT
TRBV14	TRBJ2-5	ASSPGWRGQETQY
TRBV5-1	TRBJ2-7	ASSLTSGSYEQY
TRBV19	TRBJ2-2	ASTRALHLGTGELF
TRBV30	TRBJ1-1	AWTRIQGFVAF
TRBV27	TRBJ2-5	ASSLHPPGTSGGPFQETQY
TRBV5-4	TRBJ1-3	ASSWTGAGNTIY
TRBV2	TRBJ1-6	ASREGFNSPLH
TRBV6-5	TRBJ2-6	ASKQGGTGANVLT
TRBV19	TRBJ1-1	ASSTSTGYGEAF
TRBV5-4	TRBJ2-5	ASSTRTGVQETQY
TRBV18	TRBJ2-1	ASSPGSTSVNEQF
TRBV6-5	TRBJ1-1	ASRADTPWTEAF
TRBV5-1	TRBJ2-1	ASSLAASGGRNEQF
TRBV12-3/TRBV12-4	TRBJ1-1	ASSHRDGEAF
TRBV3-1/TRBV3-2	TRBJ1-1	ASSQQGFSAF
TRBV28	TRBJ1-1	ASSLLGREAF
TRBV19	TRBJ2-7	ASSASDRAAYEQY
TRBV19	TRBJ1-5	ASSRDRLNQPQH
TRBV24-1	TRBJ2-2	ATSDPGFGELF
TRBV28	TRBJ2-1	ASSAPGQEGRQF
TRBV30	TRBJ1-6	AWSLGGNTNSPLH
TRBV7-2	TRBJ1-1	ASSLEGQGYTEAF
TRBV6-6	TRBJ2-2	ASSLLRTSGGNGELF
TRBV9	TRBJ1-1	ASSVESVNTEAF
TRBV28	TRBJ1-5	ASSLLGGAKGNQPQH
TRBV5-1	TRBJ2-7	ASSLGGTSVVSEQY
TRBV19	TRBJ1-5	ASSITGVNQPQH
TRBV5-1	TRBJ2-1	ASSLGFEGDEQF
TRBV7-2	TRBJ2-3	ASLDRGGSKYTQY